This TCR beta chain comes out of a study of T cell clonotyping in hematopoietic cell transplantation. TCRdb's copy holds only in-frame clones and misses some; the assay was immunoSEQ multiplex PCR. Seen here are approximately 20,000 clones, roughly 80% observed once, and the top ten hold approximately 15%. The CDR3 has 13 amino acids. The V end lost 0 bases, the J end lost 4 bases, and 6 bases lay between the germline ends. The germline gives CDR1 MNHEY, CDR2 SVGAGI. The sample was peripheral blood mononuclear cells. J is TRBJ1-2 and V is TRBV6-5; D remains ambiguous. The TCR comes from a man between 60 and 75 years old in good health. Some clones in this sample may be carry-over from other donors' samples. CDR3 DNA sequence: TGTGCCAGCAGTTACTCGCCGGGCTATGGCTACACCTTC. As protein: CASSYSPGYGYTF.